This T cell receptor (beta chain) emerged from a study of siplizumab effects on memory and regulatory T cells. With respect to this clone: The antigen is not known.

The repertoire was sequenced with immunoSEQ multiplex PCR; TCRdb's copy has only in-frame clones and lacks some. The sample lists 75,000 to 100,000 clones; about 93% were seen once. General observations from the study: Naive T cells seemed more diverse than memory cells; they also seemed major alloresponse contributors. The average Treg-derived proportion among mappable alloreactive CD4+ clones was roughly 70% with siplizumab versus 25% to 30% in controls.

CDR1 is SGHDT, CDR2 YYEEEE, per germline. V was cut by 4 bases and J by 7 bases, with 14 bases left in between. The CDR3 contains 13 residues. The chain is built from TRBV5-6 and TRBJ2-5, with D tentatively TRBD1 or TRBD2 (5 bases each). This sequence was found in a human donor in good health. The specimen sequenced was non-Treg CD4+ T cells sorted from blood. CDR3 sequence reads: CASSRGDRWTQYF. As DNA, the CDR3 is TGTGCCAGCAGCAGAGGGGACCGCTGGACCCAGTACTTC.